This T cell receptor (beta chain) was sequenced in a study of T cells in tuberculosis. The wider study: The T cells targeted glucose monomycolate, a mycobacterial lipid, via CD1B. IGRA-negative adolescents, IGRA-positive adolescents with latent tuberculosis and adults with active tuberculosis formed this South African cohort.

In regard to this clone: Its cognate antigen is unknown.

Study findings and constraints: Shorter CDR3-alpha in active tuberculosis partly drove smaller distances. GMM-specific TCRs were nearer to active tuberculosis alpha repertoires, suggesting expansion.

This table comes from immunoSEQ multiplex PCR, and its TCRdb copy is limited to in-frame clones, with some not included. The table records more than 30,000 clones, approximately 94% of them present only once. The CDR3 sequence is 14 residues long. The germline V and J ends were trimmed by 2 bases and 2 bases, with 9 bases remaining between them. Germline V gives CDR1 WNHNN, CDR2 SYGVQD (reference sequence). Material for sequencing was PBMCs. The receptor comes from a donor aged 10 to 29 with latent tuberculosis or without tuberculosis infection. Some clones in this sample may be carry-over from other donors' samples. The rearrangement joins TRBV10-1 to TRBJ1-1; tentatively, D is TRBD1 (6 bases). CDR3 residues: CASSEGQINTEAFF. Written as DNA, the CDR3 is TGCGCCAGCAGTGAGGGACAGATCAACACTGAAGCTTTCTTT.